A single sample is the source of the 24 T cell receptor beta chains below, sequenced in a study of blood T cell repertoires in COVID-19. TCRdb's table, derived via immunoSEQ multiplex PCR, lists solely in-frame clones and lacks some. This table holds roughly 80,000 clones, 84% found once. Sequencing was carried out using peripheral blood. The receptors shown here come from a man aged 50-60 years with acute or convalescent COVID-19.

V and J are TRBV2 and TRBJ2-7; TRBD1 is a possible D gene (6 bases). Per germline, CDR1 SNHLY and CDR2 FYNNEI. This CDR3 is built from 13 residues. V lost 5 bases, J lost 3 bases, and 11 bases lay in between. The CDR3 spells CASSRQEDYEQYF. DNA of the CDR3: TGTGCCAGCAGTAGACAGGAAGACTACGAGCAGTACTTC. The full variable domain, in which reference TRBV2 and TRBJ2-7 provide the parts outside the CDR3, is EPEVTQTPSHQVTQMGQEVILRCVPISNHLYFYWYRQILGQKVEFLVSFYNNEISEKSEIFDDQFSVERPDGSNFTLKIRSTKLEDSAMYFCASSRQEDYEQYFGPGTRLTVT.

The rearrangement uses TRBV18 and TRBJ1-5; TRBD1 matches 7 bases. The CDR3 runs 13 residues. The germline V gene encodes CDR1 KGHSH and CDR2 LQKENI. The V segment lost 6 bases and the J segment 9 bases; nucleotides outside the gene matches: 8. The CDR3 protein is CASSPDRVGPQHF. In nucleotides, the CDR3 is TGTGCCAGCTCGCCCGACAGGGTAGGGCCCCAGCATTTT.

For the CDR3, the DNA is TGTGCCAGCAGCTCAAGCGAAGACGGGTTGTCGGCCCAGTACTTC. Translating it yields CASSSSEDGLSAQYF. The J gene is TRBJ2-5, the V gene TRBV3-1 (or the pseudogene TRBV3-2), with D hard to call. The germline V gene encodes CDR1 LGHDT and CDR2 YNNKEL (reference sequence). This CDR3 has 15 amino acids. V lost 5 bases, J lost 9 bases, and 22 bases lay in between.

Only one count was recorded for this clone. This chain connects TRBV6-8 to TRBJ1-4; 10 bases line up with TRBD1. Germline loops: CDR1 MNHGY, CDR2 SAAAGT. Trimming removed 5 bases from V and 7 bases from J; junction bases left unmatched: 4. This CDR3 region has 14 residues. The CDR3 reads CASSRDRGGEKLFF. In nucleotides, the CDR3 is TGTGCCAGCAGTAGGGACAGGGGAGGTGAAAAACTGTTTTTT.

The chain couples TRBV30 to TRBJ1-5; 7 bases agree with TRBD1. CDR1 and CDR2 (germline): GTSNPN, SVGIG (reference sequence). V trimming: 4 bases; J trimming: 2 bases; junction bases outside the gene matches: 8. The CDR3 contains 15 residues. CDR3 loop: CAWTRRGTGNQPQHF. The DNA of the CDR3 is TGTGCCTGGACCCGAAGGGGGACAGGCAATCAGCCCCAGCATTTT.

The chain couples TRBV27 to TRBJ2-1; possibly TRBD2 for D (6 bases). V was clipped by 3 bases and J by 6 bases, with 15 bases between them. The germline gives CDR1 MNHEY, CDR2 SMNVEV (reference sequence). The CDR3 runs to 15 residues. The DNA of the CDR3 is TGTGCCAGCAGTTTGGGTAGCTCGGGGGTCAATGAGCAGTTCTTC. Translation gives CASSLGSSGVNEQFF.

With regard to this clone: A junction boundary mismatches the germline segment, possibly from a read error. The CDR3, as DNA: TGTGCCAGCAGCTTAGAGTCGGCCACGGGGGGGCTGTTTTTT. Protein: CASSLESATGGLFF. The chain has TRBV7-9 and TRBJ2-2, with 7 nucleotides matching TRBD2. CDR1 and CDR2 (germline): SEHNR, FQNEAQ (reference sequence). The CDR3 is 14 amino acids.

The rearrangement uses TRBV6-2 or TRBV6-3 and TRBJ1-6, with D perhaps TRBD1 (6 bases). This CDR3 is 14 amino acids long. The germline gives CDR1 MNHEY, CDR2 SVGEGT. The V gene lost 2 bases and the J gene lost 7 bases, with 9 bases spanning the gap. The CDR3 spells CASSYTGTNSPLHF. The CDR3 bases are TGTGCCAGCAGTTACACAGGGACGAATTCACCCCTCCACTTT.

The rearrangement joins TRBV9 to TRBJ2-1; TRBD2 matches at 16 bases. The ends lost 4 bases at V and 14 bases at J; junction bases unmatched: 6. The germline V gene encodes CDR1 SGDLS and CDR2 YYNGEE. The CDR3 extends over 14 amino acids. CDR3 nucleotide sequence: TGTGCCAGCAGCCCACCCGGGACTAGCGGGAGGGAGTTCTTC. As protein: CASSPPGTSGREFF.

DNA of the CDR3: TGTGCCAGCAGCGTAGACCGGGACAGGGGTTCCTATGGCTACACCTTC. The encoded protein is CASSVDRDRGSYGYTF. The chain couples TRBV9 to TRBJ1-2; 10 nucleotides line up with TRBD1. This CDR3 comprises 16 residues. Germline CDR1 reads SGDLS; CDR2 reads YYNGEE. J gave up 4 bases and V 0 bases, and 6 bases lay outside the gene matches.

CDR3 sequence reads: CASSDNRGNYGYTF. CDR3 nucleotides: TGTGCCAGCAGCGACAACAGGGGTAACTATGGCTACACCTTC. The rearrangement uses TRBV9 and TRBJ1-2, with TRBD1 matching over 7 bases. The CDR3 spans 14 residues. CDR1 is SGDLS, CDR2 YYNGEE, per germline. The V and J ends lost 3 bases and 1 base, in that order; junction bases with no gene match: 3.

This clone was counted only a few times. One end of the junction does not line up with germline, which may come from a read error. This chain links TRBV11-3 with TRBJ2-1; 7 bases align to TRBD1. The germline CDR1 and CDR2 sequences are SGHNT and YENEEA. The CDR3 runs to 15 residues. Here the CDR3 reads CASSLDRVRFNEQFF. In DNA, the CDR3 is TGTGCCAGCAGCCTAGACAGGGTCCGTTTCAATGAGCAGTTCTTC.

The V gene is TRBV29-1, the J gene TRBJ2-1; 8 positions match TRBD2. CDR1 SQVTM and CDR2 ANQGSEA come from the germline V gene. Trimming at V came to 7 bases and at J to 6 bases, leaving 20 bases not matched to a gene. The CDR3 is 17 residues long. CDR3: CSDVPQGTGGTGNEQFF. DNA of the CDR3: TGCAGCGATGTCCCCCAGGGTACGGGGGGGACGGGCAATGAGCAGTTCTTC.

The chain links TRBV6-5 to TRBJ2-5, with 12 positions matching TRBD1. V gave up 6 bases and J gave up 4 bases; unmatched junction bases: 3. In germline, CDR1 is MNHEY, CDR2 SVGAGI. The CDR3 length is 14 residues. The CDR3: CASRRDRGRETQYF. The CDR3 DNA reads as TGTGCCAGCAGAAGGGACAGGGGGCGAGAGACCCAGTACTTC.

This chain links TRBV28 with TRBJ1-1, with TRBD1 matching 7 bases. After removal of 2 bases from V and 0 bases from J, the junction contained 3 bases not matched to a gene. The CDR3 runs 15 residues. Germline-derived CDR1 and CDR2 are MDHEN and SYDVKM. CDR3 loop: CASSLSTGVNTEAFF. The DNA for the CDR3 is TGTGCCAGCAGTTTAAGTACAGGGGTGAACACTGAAGCTTTCTTT.

V is TRBV24-1 and J is TRBJ2-1, with D maybe TRBD2 (6 bases). There are 16 residues in the CDR3. With 3 bases removed from V and 3 bases from J, the gap between germline ends came to 14 bases. Germline CDR1 KGHDR, CDR2 SFDVKD. The CDR3 region has the DNA TGTGCCACCAGTGATGAGGCCGGGGGACGCTACAATGAGCAGTTCTTC. Protein product: CATSDEAGGRYNEQFF.

This clone was counted once. The rearrangement joins TRBV20-1 to TRBJ1-2, with D perhaps TRBD1 (5 bases). V lost 3 bases and J 6 bases, leaving 11 bases between the germline ends. Germline CDR1 and CDR2: DFQATT and SNEGSKA (reference sequence). The CDR3 length is 12 residues. CDR3 residues: CSASLRVHGYTF. The DNA for the CDR3 is TGCAGTGCTAGTCTCAGGGTGCATGGCTACACCTTC.

CDR3 coding DNA: TGTGCCAGCACCCCGGGACAGAGTGGCTACACCTTC. This codes for CASTPGQSGYTF. The rearrangement links TRBV6-5 to TRBJ1-2; 7 bases are a match to TRBD1. Germline-derived CDR1 and CDR2 are MNHEY and SVGAGI. The CDR3 consists of 12 residues. Unmatched junction bases numbered 6, after V lost 7 bases and J lost 7 bases.

The sample holds one count of this clone. The chain carries TRBV7-9 and TRBJ2-4; no clear D gene. Between the trimmed V and J ends, which lost 7 bases and 5 bases, there was a span of 9 bases. This CDR3 region has 12 residues. Germline V gives CDR1 SEHNR, CDR2 FQNEAQ (reference sequence). CDR3 amino acids: CASNIQENIQYF. In DNA form, the CDR3 reads TGTGCCAGCAACATCCAAGAAAACATTCAGTACTTC. Full variable domain (outside the CDR3, taken from reference TRBV7-9 and TRBJ2-4): DTGVSQNPRHKITKRGQNVTFRCDPISEHNRLYWYRQTLGQGPEFLTYFQNEAQLEKSRLLSDRFSAERPKGSFSTLEIQRTEQGDSAMYLCASNIQENIQYFGAGTRLSVL.

This chain links TRBV18 with TRBJ2-7; D gene uncertain. Looked up from germline, CDR1 is KGHSH and CDR2 is LQKENI. The V gene lost 10 bases and the J gene lost 4 bases, with 17 bases spanning the gap. CDR3 length: 13 residues. The DNA of the CDR3 is TGTGCCACCAGACACAGATACGAATACGAGCAGTACTTC. Residues: CATRHRYEYEQYF.

The chain recombines TRBV5-1 with TRBJ2-1, with 14 bases identical to TRBD2. The CDR3 contains 14 residues. The ends lost 7 bases at V and 7 bases at J; junction bases unmatched: 4. The germline CDR1 and CDR2 sequences are SGHRS and YFSETQ. The CDR3 DNA reads TGCGCCAGCGACCGGACTAGCGGGAGGAATGAGCAGTTCTTC. Translation gives CASDRTSGRNEQFF.

The chain has TRBV3-1 (or the pseudogene TRBV3-2) and TRBJ2-5; 9 bases match TRBD1. Per germline, CDR1 LGHDT and CDR2 YNNKEL (reference sequence). The CDR3 covers 15 residues. V lost 5 bases, J lost 5 bases, and 9 bases stayed unmatched. CDR3 sequence: CASSKNRGRRETQYF. The CDR3 DNA is TGTGCCAGCAGCAAAAACAGGGGGCGCCGGGAGACCCAGTACTTC.

The chain is built from TRBV6-5 and TRBJ1-5; D is unresolved. Germline lookup yields CDR1 MNHEY and CDR2 SVGAGI. The V end lost 5 bases, the J end lost 1 base, and 6 bases lay between the germline ends. This CDR3 has 13 residues. The CDR3 bases are TGTGCCAGCAGTACCCGGAGCAATCAGCCCCAGCATTTT. Protein product: CASSTRSNQPQHF.

The chain has TRBV7-9 and TRBJ2-6, with D perhaps matching TRBD2 (5 bases). CDR3 length: 15 amino acids. Trimming cost V 5 bases and J 2 bases, with 10 bases left between them. Germline values: CDR1 SEHNR, CDR2 FQNEAQ (reference sequence). CDR3 coding DNA: TGTGCCAGCAGCCCCACCGGGGCTGGGGCCAACGTCCTGACTTTC. This sequence encodes CASSPTGAGANVLTF.